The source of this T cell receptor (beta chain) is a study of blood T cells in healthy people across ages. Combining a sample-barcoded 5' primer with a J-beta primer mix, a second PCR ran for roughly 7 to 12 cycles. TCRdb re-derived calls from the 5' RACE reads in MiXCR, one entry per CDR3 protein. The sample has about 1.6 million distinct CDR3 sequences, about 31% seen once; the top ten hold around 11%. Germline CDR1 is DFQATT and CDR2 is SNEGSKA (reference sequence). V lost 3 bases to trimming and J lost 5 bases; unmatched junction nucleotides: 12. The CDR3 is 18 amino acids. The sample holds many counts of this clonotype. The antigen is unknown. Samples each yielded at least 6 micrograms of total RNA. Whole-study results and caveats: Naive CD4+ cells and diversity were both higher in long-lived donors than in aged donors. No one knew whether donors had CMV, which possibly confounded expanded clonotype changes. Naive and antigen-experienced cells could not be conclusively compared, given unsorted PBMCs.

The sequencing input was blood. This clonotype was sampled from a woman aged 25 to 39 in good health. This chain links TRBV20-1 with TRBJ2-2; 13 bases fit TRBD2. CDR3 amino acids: CSASPMRLAGGRTGELFF. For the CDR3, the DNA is TGCAGTGCTAGCCCTATGAGACTAGCGGGAGGACGTACCGGGGAGCTGTTTTTT.